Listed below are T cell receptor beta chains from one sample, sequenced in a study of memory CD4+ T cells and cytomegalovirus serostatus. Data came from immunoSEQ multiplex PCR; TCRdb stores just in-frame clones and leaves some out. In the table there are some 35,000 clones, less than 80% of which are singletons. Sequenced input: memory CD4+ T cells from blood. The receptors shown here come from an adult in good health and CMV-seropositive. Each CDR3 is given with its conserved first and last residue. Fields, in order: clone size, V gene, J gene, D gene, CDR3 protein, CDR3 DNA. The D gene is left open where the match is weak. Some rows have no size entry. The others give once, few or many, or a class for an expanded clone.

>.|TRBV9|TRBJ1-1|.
CASSVGNMNTEAFF
TGTGCCAGCAGCGTAGGGAACATGAACACTGAAGCTTTCTTT
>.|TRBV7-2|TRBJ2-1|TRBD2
CASSTSGGAGNEQFF
TGTGCCAGCAGTACTAGCGGGGGGGCAGGGAATGAGCAGTTCTTC
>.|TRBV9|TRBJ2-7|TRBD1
CASSAVHRGRDEQYF
TGTGCCAGCAGCGCCGTTCACAGGGGTCGGGACGAGCAGTACTTC
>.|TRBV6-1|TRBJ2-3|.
CASSEAQSTDTQYF
TGTGCCAGCAGTGAAGCGCAATCCACAGATACGCAGTATTTT
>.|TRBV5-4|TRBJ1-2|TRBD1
CASSSTGVDGYTF
TGTGCCAGCAGCTCCACAGGGGTGGATGGCTACACCTTC
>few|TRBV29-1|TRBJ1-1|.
CSVVVNTEAFF
TGCAGCGTTGTCGTGAACACTGAAGCTTTCTTT
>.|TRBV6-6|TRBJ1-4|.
CASSRQGNEKLFF
TGTGCCAGCAGTAGGCAGGGCAATGAAAAACTGTTTTTT
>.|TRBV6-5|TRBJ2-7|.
CASTKGSGIYEQYF
TGTGCCAGCACCAAAGGGTCCGGGATCTACGAGCAGTACTTC
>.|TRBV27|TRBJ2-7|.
CASSLRGRGEQYF
TGTGCCAGCAGTTTAAGGGGGCGGGGAGAGCAGTACTTC
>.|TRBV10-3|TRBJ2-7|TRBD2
CAISPWPSGTPYEQYF
TGTGCCATCAGCCCCTGGCCTAGCGGGACCCCCTACGAGCAGTACTTC
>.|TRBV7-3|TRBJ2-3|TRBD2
CASGGGVTDTQYF
TGTGCCAGCGGCGGGGGAGTTACAGATACGCAGTATTTT
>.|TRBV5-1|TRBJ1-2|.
CASSFRDGPGVTSLANYGYTF
TGCGCCAGCAGCTTCCGAGATGGACCAGGGGTGACTTCTTTAGCTAACTATGGCTACACCTTC
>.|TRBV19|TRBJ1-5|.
CASTVLGEGGNQPQHF
TGTGCCAGTACGGTGCTTGGAGAGGGTGGGAATCAGCCCCAGCATTTT
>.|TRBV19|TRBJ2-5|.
CASSMAAQGQETQYF
TGTGCCAGTAGTATGGCGGCTCAGGGACAAGAGACCCAGTACTTC
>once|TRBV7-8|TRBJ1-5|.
CASSLIQGWDQPQHF
TGTGCCAGCAGCTTAATCCAGGGGTGGGATCAGCCCCAGCATTTT
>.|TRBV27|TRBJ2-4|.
CASSYDKIAAKNIQYF
TGTGCCAGCAGTTACGACAAAATAGCAGCCAAAAACATTCAGTACTTC
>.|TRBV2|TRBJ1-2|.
CATRGGYTF
TGTGCCACGCGGGGGGGCTACACCTTC
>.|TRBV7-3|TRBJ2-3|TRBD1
CASSLQGADTQYF
TGTGCCAGCAGCTTACAGGGGGCAGATACGCAGTATTTT